This entry lists 28 T cell receptor beta chains sequenced from one sample in a study of T cells in Graves' hyperthyroidism and ophthalmopathy. There were TCR beta CDR3 regions amplified from RNA transcripts. Primed by the HTBI set, a first-round RT-PCR was run on the TCR CDR3. TCRdb re-called the multiplex PCR reads with MiXCR, one entry per CDR3 protein. The table includes around 250,000 distinct CDR3 sequences, approximately 25% detected once. Source material: blood. All receptors derive from a woman in her forties with Graves' ophthalmopathy.

The table lists this clonotype with many counts. This chain links TRBV5-1 with TRBJ2-2, with D perhaps assigned TRBD1 or TRBD2 (5 bases each). Deletions cut 4 bases from V and 1 base from J, with 17 bases between. Germline lookup yields CDR1 SGHRS and CDR2 YFSETQ. The CDR3 consists of 17 residues. CDR3 bases: TGCGCCAGCAGCCCAAACCCCGGGACGGAGAACACCGGGGAGCTGTTTTTT. Translating gives CASSPNPGTENTGELFF.

This clonotype was counted ten times or more. The rearrangement joins TRBV28 to TRBJ2-2, with D possibly matching TRBD1 (5 bases). Deletions cut 5 bases from V and 1 base from J, with 14 bases between. The CDR3 covers 16 residues. Looked up from germline, CDR1 is MDHEN and CDR2 is SYDVKM. CDR3 amino acids: CASSPLTTENTGELFF. The DNA for the CDR3 is TGTGCCAGCAGTCCTCTAACGACAGAGAACACCGGGGAGCTGTTTTTT.

This clonotype was seen at least ten times. Written as DNA, the CDR3 is TGCAGTGCATCTCTAGCGATCCTCCAAAACATTCAGTACTTC. This gives the protein CSASLAILQNIQYF. The chain couples TRBV20-1 to TRBJ2-4; possibly TRBD2 for D (6 bases). The CDR3 is 14 residues long. Trimming left V 6 bases short and J 5 bases short, with 17 bases between. The germline V gene encodes CDR1 DFQATT and CDR2 SNEGSKA (reference sequence).

This clonotype appeared many times. The DNA of the CDR3 is TGTGCCAGTAGTAACCGACCGAGCTATAGCAATCAGCCCCAGCATTTT. Translation gives CASSNRPSYSNQPQHF. J is TRBJ1-5 and V is TRBV19; D unresolved. This CDR3 comprises 16 residues. CDR1 and CDR2 (germline): LNHDA, SQIVND (reference sequence). Trimming left V 4 bases short and J 0 bases short, with 13 bases between.

This clonotype was recorded many times. The rearrangement links TRBV7-9 to TRBJ1-2; possible D gene TRBD1, 5 bases. V dropped 1 base and J dropped 3 bases, with 9 bases sitting between them. In germline, CDR1 is SEHNR, CDR2 FQNEAQ (reference sequence). The CDR3 loop spans 14 amino acids. The CDR3 here is CASSLGQTDYGYTF. CDR3 DNA: TGTGCCAGCAGCTTAGGACAGACTGACTATGGCTACACCTTC.

This clonotype was counted many times. This sequence joins TRBV29-1 and TRBJ2-3; a possible D gene is TRBD2 (5 bases). V dropped 4 bases and J dropped 2 bases, with 10 bases sitting between them. This CDR3 is built from 13 residues. Per the germline V gene, CDR1 is SQVTM and CDR2 is ANQGSEA. CDR3 region: CSVAGSPTDTQYF. Written as DNA, the CDR3 is TGCAGCGTTGCGGGAAGTCCCACAGATACGCAGTATTTT.

This sequence joins TRBV12-5 and TRBJ2-7; 12 bases match TRBD2. Trimming cost V 5 bases and J 2 bases; bases outside gene matches: 13. The CDR3 length is 18 residues. Germline loops: CDR1 LGHNT, CDR2 FRNRAP. Written as DNA, the CDR3 is TGTGCTAGTGGTCCCGGACTAGCGGGAAGGTTTGTCGCCTACGAGCAGTACTTC. It specifies CASGPGLAGRFVAYEQYF.

This clonotype showed up just once. The chain recombines TRBV12-3 or TRBV12-4 with TRBJ1-5; D is unclear. V was pared by 2 bases and J by 9 bases, with 14 bases between. The CDR3 loop spans 14 amino acids. The CDR3 DNA follows: TGTGCCAGCAGTTTATTGGGCACCACTGCGCCCCAGCATTTT. It codes for CASSLLGTTAPQHF.

This clonotype was seen at least ten times. This chain uses TRBV28 with TRBJ2-7; possible D gene TRBD2, 5 bases. Germline V CDR1 and CDR2: MDHEN, SYDVKM. There are 12 residues in the CDR3. V lost 6 bases and J 1 base, leaving 7 bases between the germline ends. The CDR3: CASSTSSYEQYF. In DNA, the CDR3 is TGTGCCAGCAGCACTAGTTCCTACGAGCAGTACTTC. The full variable domain, in which reference TRBV28 and TRBJ2-7 provide the parts outside the CDR3, is DVKVTQSSRYLVKRTGEKVFLECVQDMDHENMFWYRQDPGLGLRLIYFSYDVKMKEKGDIPEGYSVSREKKERFSLILESASTNQTSMYLCASSTSSYEQYFGPGTRLTVT.

This clonotype was seen many times. The chain carries TRBV12-3 or TRBV12-4 and TRBJ2-1; the match to TRBD2 covers 8 bases. The CDR3 is 18 amino acids. With V trimmed by 5 bases and J by 8 bases, 20 bases remained unmatched. The CDR3, as DNA: TGTGCCAGCAGTGACAACAGGGATCCGGGACTAGGGGGGTATGAGCAGTTCTTC. This codes for CASSDNRDPGLGGYEQFF.

The table lists this clonotype with many counts. The rearrangement links TRBV29-1 to TRBJ1-2; no definite D call. The CDR3 spans 11 residues. V was trimmed by 4 bases and J by 3 bases, leaving 6 bases between them. Germline V CDR1 and CDR2: SQVTM, ANQGSEA. DNA of the CDR3: TGCAGCGTTGGACGGGACTATGGCTACACCTTC. Protein: CSVGRDYGYTF.

V usage is TRBV13 and J usage is TRBJ2-7; 11 bases fit TRBD2. With 5 bases clipped from V and 3 bases from J, the junction kept 6 bases outside the gene matches. Germline V gene data show CDR1 as PRHDT and CDR2 as FYEKMQ (reference sequence). The CDR3 is 15 residues long. The CDR3 coding sequence is TGTGCCAGCAGCCTAACCGGGACTAGCGGCTACGAGCAGTACTTC. Translated, it gives CASSLTGTSGYEQYF.

V usage is TRBV24-1 and J usage is TRBJ2-7, with D unclear. The CDR3 spans 10 residues. Germline lookup yields CDR1 KGHDR and CDR2 SFDVKD. V lost 11 bases and J lost 4, with 8 bases in between. CDR3 DNA: TGTGCCAGCAGGATATACGAGCAGTACTTC. Amino acids: CASRIYEQYF.

This clonotype has at least ten counts. This sequence joins TRBV7-3 and TRBJ2-5; D gene unclear. V lost 5 bases and J lost 3, with 10 bases in between. Germline V CDR1 and CDR2: SGHTA, FQGTGA. The CDR3 is 13 residues long. The CDR3 sequence: CASSASSKETQYF. CDR3 sequence (DNA): TGTGCCAGCAGCGCGAGCTCTAAAGAGACCCAGTACTTC. Using reference TRBV7-3 and TRBJ2-5 for the parts outside the CDR3, the full variable domain is GAGVSQTPSNKVTEKGKYVELRCDPISGHTALYWYRQSLGQGPEFLIYFQGTGAADDSGLPNDRFFAVRPEGSVSTLKIQRTERGDSAVYLCASSASSKETQYFGPGTRLLVL.

This chain links TRBV9 with TRBJ2-7, with TRBD2 matching 8 bases. The ends lost 3 bases at V and 3 bases at J; junction bases unmatched: 5. CDR1 is SGDLS, CDR2 YYNGEE, per germline. This CDR3 spans 14 amino acids. The CDR3 sequence is CASSAAGVGYEQYF. CDR3 nucleotides: TGTGCCAGCAGCGCAGCGGGAGTAGGCTACGAGCAGTACTTC.

This clonotype was recorded at least ten times. The V call is TRBV12-3 or TRBV12-4, the J call TRBJ2-5, with 7 bases lining up with TRBD2. The CDR3 length is 14 residues. J lost 2 bases, V lost 5 bases, and 5 bases had no gene match. The CDR3 protein is CASSPWGGQETQYF. The CDR3, as DNA: TGTGCCAGCAGTCCCTGGGGGGGGCAAGAGACCCAGTACTTC.

This clonotype was observed many times. The chain combines TRBV18 with TRBJ2-5; perhaps D is TRBD1 or TRBD2 (5 bases each). The germline V gene encodes CDR1 KGHSH and CDR2 LQKENI. V lost 3 bases and J lost 2, with 13 bases in between. The CDR3 has 15 residues. DNA of the CDR3: TGTGCCAGCTCACCTGAGCTGGGGGTTCAAGAGACCCAGTACTTC. Protein sequence: CASSPELGVQETQYF.

At least ten counts were recorded for this clonotype. V and J are TRBV29-1 and TRBJ2-2; 12 bases match TRBD2. This CDR3 contains 16 residues. Germline CDR1 and CDR2: SQVTM and ANQGSEA. V lost 2 bases and J lost 8; bases outside the gene matches: 9. The CDR3 here is CSVETSSGRASGELFF. The CDR3 region has the DNA TGCAGCGTTGAAACCTCTAGCGGGAGGGCCTCAGGGGAGCTGTTTTTT.

In its sample, this clonotype was seen many times. V usage is TRBV7-2 and J usage is TRBJ2-7; TRBD2 is a possible D gene (5 bases). The CDR3 runs 14 residues. V lost 5 bases to trimming and J lost 1 base, with 12 bases between them. Germline V CDR1 and CDR2: SGHTA, FQGNSA. CDR3 sequence reads: CASSHPRTSYEQYF. As DNA, the CDR3 is TGTGCCAGCAGCCACCCCCGGACTTCCTACGAGCAGTACTTC. Full variable domain (missing parts from reference TRBV7-2 and TRBJ2-7): GAGVSQSPSNKVTEKGKDVELRCDPISGHTALYWYRQSLGQGLEFLIYFQGNSAPDKSGLPSDRFSAERTGGSVSTLTIQRTQQEDSAVYLCASSHPRTSYEQYFGPGTRLTVT.

The rearrangement uses TRBV2 and TRBJ1-3; D unclear. The germline V gene encodes CDR1 SNHLY and CDR2 FYNNEI. V was trimmed by 2 bases and J by 3 bases, leaving 11 bases between them. This CDR3 is built from 15 residues. The chain's CDR3 is CASSERVRGGNTIYF. The CDR3 coding sequence is TGTGCCAGCAGTGAACGGGTTCGAGGTGGAAACACCATATATTTT. Combining the CDR3 with reference TRBV2 and TRBJ1-3 gives the whole variable domain EPEVTQTPSHQVTQMGQEVILRCVPISNHLYFYWYRQILGQKVEFLVSFYNNEISEKSEIFDDQFSVERPDGSNFTLKIRSTKLEDSAMYFCASSERVRGGNTIYFGEGSWLTVV.

This clonotype showed up many times. This chain connects TRBV20-1 to TRBJ1-2; 8 bases are a match to TRBD1. V dropped 5 bases and J dropped 4; count of bases not matched to a gene: 3. Germline CDR1 reads DFQATT; CDR2 reads SNEGSKA (reference sequence). This CDR3 is built from 12 residues. The DNA of the CDR3 is TGCAGTGCTTTGGACAGGGCCTATGGCTACACCTTC. It codes for CSALDRAYGYTF.

This clonotype was observed at least ten times. The chain uses TRBV2 and TRBJ2-7; TRBD1 matches at 10 bases. Germline-derived CDR1 and CDR2 are SNHLY and FYNNEI. The CDR3 has 15 amino acids. Unmatched junction bases numbered 6, after V lost 5 bases and J lost 2 bases. DNA for the CDR3: TGTGCCAGCAGTCGCGGACAGGGGGTGACCTACGAGCAGTACTTC. Protein product: CASSRGQGVTYEQYF.

This clonotype was detected many times. The chain combines TRBV20-1 with TRBJ2-7; 8 bases are a match to TRBD1. CDR1 DFQATT and CDR2 SNEGSKA come from the germline V gene (reference sequence). The CDR3 loop spans 15 amino acids. V shed 6 bases, J shed 4 bases, and the junction held 14 bases outside the gene matches. This CDR3 is CSAETSGTGLYEQYF. CDR3 in DNA: TGCAGTGCCGAAACCTCCGGGACAGGTTTATACGAGCAGTACTTC.

This clonotype was detected many times. This chain links TRBV6-5 with TRBJ2-5, with D maybe TRBD1 (6 bases). Looked up from germline, CDR1 is MNHEY and CDR2 is SVGAGI. The V gene lost 6 bases and the J gene lost 0 bases, with 8 bases spanning the gap. CDR3 length equals 13 residues. The CDR3 is CASSGQYQETQYF. For the CDR3, the DNA is TGTGCCAGCAGCGGACAGTACCAAGAGACCCAGTACTTC.

The table lists this clonotype with many counts. The V gene is TRBV9, the J gene TRBJ2-7, with D hard to call. This CDR3 contains 17 residues. Trimming removed 0 bases at V and 3 bases at J, with 19 bases between. Germline CDR1 SGDLS, CDR2 YYNGEE. The CDR3 region has the DNA TGTGCCAGCAGCGTAGAGGGCACCGGAGTGGGGATCTACGAGCAGTACTTC. Translation gives CASSVEGTGVGIYEQYF.

This clonotype has more than one count but fewer than ten. It may be a read error: a sequence one base away is much more abundant. The J gene is TRBJ1-1, the V gene TRBV18, with 8 bases matching TRBD1. Germline V lookup: CDR1 KGHSH, CDR2 LQKENI. Trimming took 8 bases from V and 4 from J; bases not matched to a gene: 12. There are 15 residues in the CDR3. CDR3 residues: CASPSRQGLTTEAFF. CDR3 DNA sequence: TGTGCCAGCCCAAGCCGACAGGGGCTTACCACTGAAGCTTTCTTT.

This clonotype was recorded many times. The chain carries TRBV2 and TRBJ2-7; possibly TRBD1 for D (5 bases). V lost 4 bases, J lost 4 bases, and 11 bases lay in between. Looked up from germline, CDR1 is SNHLY and CDR2 is FYNNEI. The CDR3 is 13 residues long. CDR3 nucleotides: TGTGCCAGCAGTGTGCAGGGCCAGTACGAGCAGTACTTC. This gives the protein CASSVQGQYEQYF. Drawing the rest from reference TRBV2 and TRBJ2-7, the complete variable domain is EPEVTQTPSHQVTQMGQEVILRCVPISNHLYFYWYRQILGQKVEFLVSFYNNEISEKSEIFDDQFSVERPDGSNFTLKIRSTKLEDSAMYFCASSVQGQYEQYFGPGTRLTVT.

In nucleotides, the CDR3 is TGTGCCAGCAGCTTAGACGAGGTTGTCTACGAGCAGTACTTC. Protein product: CASSLDEVVYEQYF. This chain connects TRBV7-2 to TRBJ2-7; D unresolved. Germline values: CDR1 SGHTA, CDR2 FQGNSA. The ends were cut back, 1 base at V and 3 bases at J, with 10 bases in the middle. The CDR3 is made up of 14 amino acids.